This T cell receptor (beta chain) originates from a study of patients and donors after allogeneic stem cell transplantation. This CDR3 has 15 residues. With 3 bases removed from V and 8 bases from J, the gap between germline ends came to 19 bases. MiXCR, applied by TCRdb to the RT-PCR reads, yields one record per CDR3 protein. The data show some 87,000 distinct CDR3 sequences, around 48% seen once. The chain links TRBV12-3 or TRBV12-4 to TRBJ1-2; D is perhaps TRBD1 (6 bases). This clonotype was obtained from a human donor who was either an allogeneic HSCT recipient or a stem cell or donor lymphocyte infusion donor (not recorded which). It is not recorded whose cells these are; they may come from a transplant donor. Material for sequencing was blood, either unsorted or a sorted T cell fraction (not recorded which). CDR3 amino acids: CASSLESEGGRGYTF. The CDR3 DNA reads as TGTGCCAGCAGTTTGGAGTCGGAAGGGGGAAGAGGCTACACCTTC.